One and the same sample provided the 3 T cell receptor beta chains below, sequenced in a study of blood T cell repertoires in COVID-19. Profiling relied on immunoSEQ multiplex PCR, and the TCRdb table lists in-frame clones only, not all of them. This repertoire shows around 200,000 clones, around 87% found once; its top ten account for 2.5%. The sequencing input was peripheral blood. These receptors came from a man aged 40-49 years with active or convalescent COVID-19.

This chain joins TRBV29-1 and TRBJ2-5, with D possibly TRBD1 on 6 matching bases. Germline V lookup: CDR1 SQVTM, CDR2 ANQGSEA. Trimming took 1 base from V and 3 from J, leaving 15 bases between them. This CDR3 has 15 amino acids. CDR3 protein: CSVEGTPGAKETQYF. Here the CDR3 DNA reads TGCAGCGTTGAAGGTACGCCAGGGGCTAAAGAGACCCAGTACTTC.

This rearrangement joins TRBV7-8 to TRBJ2-3; 9 nucleotides agree with TRBD2. This CDR3 comprises 17 residues. The J segment lost 4 bases and the V segment lost 4 bases, leaving 12 bases of the junction unmatched. Germline values: CDR1 SGHVS, CDR2 FQNEAQ. The CDR3 here is CASSYPPWSSGADTQYF. CDR3 in DNA: TGTGCCAGCAGCTACCCGCCCTGGTCTAGCGGGGCAGATACGCAGTATTTT. The full variable domain, with the rest looked up from reference TRBV7-8 and TRBJ2-3, is GAGVSQSPRYKVAKRGQDVALRCDPISGHVSLFWYQQALGQGPEFLTYFQNEAQLDKSGLPSDRFFAERPEGSVSTLKIQRTQQEDSAVYLCASSYPPWSSGADTQYFGPGTRLTVL.

CDR3 DNA: TGCAGCGCAAGACACGGGAGAGACACTGAAGCTTTCTTT. It is translated as CSARHGRDTEAFF. The V call is TRBV29-1, the J call TRBJ1-1, with unresolved D. The germline CDR1 and CDR2 sequences are SQVTM and ANQGSEA. This CDR3 is built from 13 residues. Trimming removed 7 bases from V and 3 bases from J, with 15 bases in between.